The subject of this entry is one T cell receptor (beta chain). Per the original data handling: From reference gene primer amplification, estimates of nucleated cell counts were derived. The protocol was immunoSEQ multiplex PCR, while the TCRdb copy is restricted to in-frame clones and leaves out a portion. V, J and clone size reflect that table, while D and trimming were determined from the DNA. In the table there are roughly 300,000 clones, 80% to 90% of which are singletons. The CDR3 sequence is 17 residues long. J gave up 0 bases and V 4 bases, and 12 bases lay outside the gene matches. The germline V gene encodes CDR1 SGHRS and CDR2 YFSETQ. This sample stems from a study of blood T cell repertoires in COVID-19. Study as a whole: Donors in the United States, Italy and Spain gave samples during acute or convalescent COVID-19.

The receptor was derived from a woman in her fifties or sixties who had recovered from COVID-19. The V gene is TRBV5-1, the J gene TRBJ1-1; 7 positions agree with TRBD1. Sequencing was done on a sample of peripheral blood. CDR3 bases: TGCGCCAGCAGCCTGACCGTCCAGGGGGGAATGAACACTGAAGCTTTCTTT. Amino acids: CASSLTVQGGMNTEAFF.